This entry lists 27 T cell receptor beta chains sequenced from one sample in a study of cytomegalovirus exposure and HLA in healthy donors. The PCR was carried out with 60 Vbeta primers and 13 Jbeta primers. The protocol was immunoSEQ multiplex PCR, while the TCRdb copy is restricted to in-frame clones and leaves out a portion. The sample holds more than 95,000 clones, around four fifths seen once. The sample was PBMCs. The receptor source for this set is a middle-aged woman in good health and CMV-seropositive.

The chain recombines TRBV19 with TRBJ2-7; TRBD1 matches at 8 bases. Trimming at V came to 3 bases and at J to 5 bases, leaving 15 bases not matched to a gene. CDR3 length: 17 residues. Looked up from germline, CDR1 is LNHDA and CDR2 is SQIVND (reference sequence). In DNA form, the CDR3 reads TGTGCCAGTAGTATGCCTCAGGGGGCCCTAACGGTCAACGAGCAGTACTTC. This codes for CASSMPQGALTVNEQYF.

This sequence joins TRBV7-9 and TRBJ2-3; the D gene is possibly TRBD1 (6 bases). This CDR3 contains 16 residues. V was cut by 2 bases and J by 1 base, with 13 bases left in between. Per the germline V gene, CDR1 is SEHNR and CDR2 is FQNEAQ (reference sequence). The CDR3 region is CASSLTLGTRTDTQYF. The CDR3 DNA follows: TGTGCCAGCAGCTTAACTTTAGGGACACGCACAGATACGCAGTATTTT.

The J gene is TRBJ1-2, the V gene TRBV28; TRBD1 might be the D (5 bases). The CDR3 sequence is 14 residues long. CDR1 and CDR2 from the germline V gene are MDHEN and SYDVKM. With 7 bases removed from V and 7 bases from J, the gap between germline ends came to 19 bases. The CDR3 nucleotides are TGTGCCAGCATCAACTCGGGGGGGGAGGGTGGCTACACCTTC. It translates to CASINSGGEGGYTF.

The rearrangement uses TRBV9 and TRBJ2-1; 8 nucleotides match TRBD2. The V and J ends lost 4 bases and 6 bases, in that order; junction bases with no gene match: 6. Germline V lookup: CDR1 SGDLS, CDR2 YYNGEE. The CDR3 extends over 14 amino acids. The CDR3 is CASSLFGRVNEQFF. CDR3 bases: TGTGCCAGCAGCCTGTTCGGGAGGGTCAATGAGCAGTTCTTC.

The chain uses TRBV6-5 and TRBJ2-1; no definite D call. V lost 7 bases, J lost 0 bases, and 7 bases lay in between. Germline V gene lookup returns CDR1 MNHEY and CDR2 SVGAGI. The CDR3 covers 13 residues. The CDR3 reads CASMSSSYNEQFF. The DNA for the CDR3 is TGTGCCAGCATGTCGAGCTCCTACAATGAGCAGTTCTTC.

The CDR3 spells CASSPPDRGSPAQYF. The CDR3 DNA sequence: TGCGCCAGCAGCCCGCCCGACAGGGGTTCACCCGCGCAGTACTTC. The chain employs TRBV5-1 and TRBJ2-7; 8 nucleotides line up with TRBD1. V lost 4 bases and J lost 9; bases outside the gene matches: 15. Looked up from germline, CDR1 is SGHRS and CDR2 is YFSETQ. CDR3 length: 15 amino acids.

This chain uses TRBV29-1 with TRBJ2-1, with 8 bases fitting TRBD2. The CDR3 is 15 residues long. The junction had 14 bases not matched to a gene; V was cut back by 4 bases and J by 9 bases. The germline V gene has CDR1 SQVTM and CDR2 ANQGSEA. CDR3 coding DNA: TGCAGCGTTGGTAGTGTGGGACTAGATAGGGGTGAGCAGTTCTTC. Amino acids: CSVGSVGLDRGEQFF.

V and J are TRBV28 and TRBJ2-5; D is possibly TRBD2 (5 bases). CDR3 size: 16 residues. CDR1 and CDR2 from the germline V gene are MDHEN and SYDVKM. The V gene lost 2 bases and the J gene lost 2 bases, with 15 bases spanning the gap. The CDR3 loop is CASSLSGSAGQETQYF. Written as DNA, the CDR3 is TGTGCCAGCAGTTTAAGTGGGAGCGCGGGTCAAGAGACCCAGTACTTC.

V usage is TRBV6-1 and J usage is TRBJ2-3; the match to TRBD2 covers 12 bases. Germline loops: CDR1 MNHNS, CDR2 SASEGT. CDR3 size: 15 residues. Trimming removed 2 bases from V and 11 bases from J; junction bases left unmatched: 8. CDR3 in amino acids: CASSESLTSGRQQYF. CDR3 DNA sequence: TGTGCCAGCAGTGAATCCCTGACTAGCGGGAGACAGCAGTATTTT.

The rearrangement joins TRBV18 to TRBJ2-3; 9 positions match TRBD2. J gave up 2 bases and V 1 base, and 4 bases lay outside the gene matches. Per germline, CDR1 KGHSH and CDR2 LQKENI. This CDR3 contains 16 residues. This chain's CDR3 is CASSPRPSGNTDTQYF. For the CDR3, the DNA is TGTGCCAGCTCACCACGTCCTAGCGGGAACACAGATACGCAGTATTTT.

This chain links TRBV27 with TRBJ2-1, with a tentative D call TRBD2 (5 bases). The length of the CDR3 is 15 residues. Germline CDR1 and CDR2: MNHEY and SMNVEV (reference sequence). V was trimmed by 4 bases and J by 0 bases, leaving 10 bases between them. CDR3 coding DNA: TGTGCCAGCAGTTCATACAGCGGCTCCTACAATGAGCAGTTCTTC. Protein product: CASSSYSGSYNEQFF.

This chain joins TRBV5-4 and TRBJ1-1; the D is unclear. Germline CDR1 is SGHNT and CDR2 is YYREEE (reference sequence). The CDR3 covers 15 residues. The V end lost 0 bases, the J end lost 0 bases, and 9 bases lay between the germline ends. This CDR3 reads CASSLGQAMNTEAFF. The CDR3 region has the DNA TGTGCCAGCAGCTTGGGGCAGGCGATGAACACTGAAGCTTTCTTT.

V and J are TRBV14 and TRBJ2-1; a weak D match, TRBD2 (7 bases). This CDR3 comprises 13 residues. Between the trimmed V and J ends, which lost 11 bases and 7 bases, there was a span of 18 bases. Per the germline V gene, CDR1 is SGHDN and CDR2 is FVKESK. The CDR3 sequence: CARGRELWNEQFF. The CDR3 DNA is TGTGCCCGGGGGCGGGAGTTGTGGAATGAGCAGTTCTTC.

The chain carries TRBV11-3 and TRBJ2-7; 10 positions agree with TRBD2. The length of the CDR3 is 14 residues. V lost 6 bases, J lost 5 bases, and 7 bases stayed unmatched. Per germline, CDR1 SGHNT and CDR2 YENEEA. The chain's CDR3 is CASSTSSGSHEQYF. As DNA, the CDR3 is TGTGCCAGCAGTACTTCTAGCGGGAGTCACGAGCAGTACTTC.

CDR3: CASSLAQVNYGYTF. CDR3 coding DNA: TGCGCCAGCAGCTTGGCCCAGGTTAACTATGGCTACACCTTC. The rearrangement links TRBV5-1 to TRBJ1-2; D unresolved. The CDR3 totals 14 residues. Looked up from germline, CDR1 is SGHRS and CDR2 is YFSETQ. The V end was cut by 0 bases, the J end by 1 base, with 7 bases between.

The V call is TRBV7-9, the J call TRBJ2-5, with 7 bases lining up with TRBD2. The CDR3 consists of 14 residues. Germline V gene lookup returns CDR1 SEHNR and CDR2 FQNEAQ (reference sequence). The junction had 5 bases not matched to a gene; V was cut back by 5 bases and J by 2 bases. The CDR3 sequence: CASSPGTTQETQYF. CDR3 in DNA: TGTGCCAGCAGCCCAGGGACTACGCAAGAGACCCAGTACTTC.

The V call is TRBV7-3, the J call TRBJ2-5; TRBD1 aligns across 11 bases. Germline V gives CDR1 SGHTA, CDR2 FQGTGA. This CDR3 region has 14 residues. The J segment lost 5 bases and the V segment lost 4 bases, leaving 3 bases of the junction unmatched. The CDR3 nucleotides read TGTGCCAGCAGCTCCGGACAGGGGGCTGAGACCCAGTACTTC. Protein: CASSSGQGAETQYF.

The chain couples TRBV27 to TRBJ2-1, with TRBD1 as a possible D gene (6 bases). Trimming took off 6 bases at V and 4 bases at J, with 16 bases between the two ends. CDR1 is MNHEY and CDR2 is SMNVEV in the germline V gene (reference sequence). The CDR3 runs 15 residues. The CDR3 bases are TGTGCCAGCAGCCGCCGGGACAAAGGATACAATGAGCAGTTCTTC. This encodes CASSRRDKGYNEQFF.

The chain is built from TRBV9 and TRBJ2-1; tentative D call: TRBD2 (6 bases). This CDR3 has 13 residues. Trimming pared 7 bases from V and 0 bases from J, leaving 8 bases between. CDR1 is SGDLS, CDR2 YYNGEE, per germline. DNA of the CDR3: TGTGCCAGCGGGGGGAGCTCCTACAATGAGCAGTTCTTC. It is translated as CASGGSSYNEQFF. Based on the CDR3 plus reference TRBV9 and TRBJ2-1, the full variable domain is DSGVTQTPKHLITATGQRVTLRCSPRSGDLSVYWYQQSLDQGLQFLIQYYNGEERAKGNILERFSAQQFPDLHSELNLSSLELGDSALYFCASGGSSYNEQFFGPGTRLTVL.

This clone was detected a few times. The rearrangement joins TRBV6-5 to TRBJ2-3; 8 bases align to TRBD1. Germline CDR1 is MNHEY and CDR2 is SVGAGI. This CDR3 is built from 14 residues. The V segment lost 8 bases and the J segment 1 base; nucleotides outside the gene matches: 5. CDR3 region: CASAGQGGTDTQYF. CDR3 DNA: TGTGCCAGCGCTGGACAGGGCGGCACAGATACGCAGTATTTT.

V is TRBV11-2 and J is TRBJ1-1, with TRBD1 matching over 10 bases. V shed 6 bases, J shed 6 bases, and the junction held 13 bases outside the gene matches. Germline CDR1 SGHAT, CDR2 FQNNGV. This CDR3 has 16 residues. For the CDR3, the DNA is TGTGCCAGCAGTCCCGGGACAGGGGCCTCTGGGGCTGAAGCTTTCTTT. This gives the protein CASSPGTGASGAEAFF. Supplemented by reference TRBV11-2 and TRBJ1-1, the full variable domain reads EAGVAQSPRYKIIEKRQSVAFWCNPISGHATLYWYQQILGQGPKLLIQFQNNGVVDDSQLPKDRFSAERLKGVDSTLKIQPAKLEDSAVYLCASSPGTGASGAEAFFGQGTRLTVV.

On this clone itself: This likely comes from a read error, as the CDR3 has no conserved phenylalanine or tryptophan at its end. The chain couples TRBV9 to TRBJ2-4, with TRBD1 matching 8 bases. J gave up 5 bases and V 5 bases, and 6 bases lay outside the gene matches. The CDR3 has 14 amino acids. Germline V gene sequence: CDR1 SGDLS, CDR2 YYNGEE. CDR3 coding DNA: TGTGCCAGCAGTTCGGAGGACAGGGAAAACATTCAGTACCTC. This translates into CASSSEDRENIQYL.

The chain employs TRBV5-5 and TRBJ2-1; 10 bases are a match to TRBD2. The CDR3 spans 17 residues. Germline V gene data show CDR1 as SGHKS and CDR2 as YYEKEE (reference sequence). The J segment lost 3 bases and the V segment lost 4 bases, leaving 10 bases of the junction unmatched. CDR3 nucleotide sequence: TGTGCCAGCAGCACAGTAGCCGGGACTAGCGACTACAATGAGCAGTTCTTC. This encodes CASSTVAGTSDYNEQFF.

The CDR3 spells CASSAGQGLNEKLFF. CDR3 DNA: TGTGCCAGCAGTGCCGGACAGGGACTTAATGAAAAACTGTTTTTT. The chain employs TRBV6-5 and TRBJ1-4; 8 positions agree with TRBD1. This CDR3 spans 15 amino acids. Trimming at V came to 5 bases and at J to 4 bases, leaving 6 bases not matched to a gene. CDR1 is MNHEY, CDR2 SVGAGI, per germline.

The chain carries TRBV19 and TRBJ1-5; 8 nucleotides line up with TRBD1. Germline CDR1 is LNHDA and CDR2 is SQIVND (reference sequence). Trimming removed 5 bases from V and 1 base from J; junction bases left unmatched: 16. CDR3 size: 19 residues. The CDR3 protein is CASSSHFPGQVWSNQPQHF. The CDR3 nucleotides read TGTGCCAGTAGTTCCCATTTCCCGGGACAGGTTTGGAGCAATCAGCCCCAGCATTTT.

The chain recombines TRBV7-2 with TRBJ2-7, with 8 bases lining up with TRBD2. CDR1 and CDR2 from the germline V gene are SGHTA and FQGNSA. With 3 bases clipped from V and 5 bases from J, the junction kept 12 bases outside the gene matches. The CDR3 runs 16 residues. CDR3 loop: CASSFRSGSGMNEQYF. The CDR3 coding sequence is TGTGCCAGCAGCTTCCGCTCTGGTAGCGGGATGAACGAGCAGTACTTC.

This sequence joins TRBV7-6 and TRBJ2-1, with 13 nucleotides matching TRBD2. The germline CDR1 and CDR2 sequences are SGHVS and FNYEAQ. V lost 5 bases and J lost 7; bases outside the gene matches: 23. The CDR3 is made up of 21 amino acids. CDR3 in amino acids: CASSPTWGLAGSYSHTNEQFF. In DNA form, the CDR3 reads TGTGCCAGCAGCCCCACATGGGGACTAGCGGGATCTTATTCCCACACAAATGAGCAGTTCTTC.